This TCR beta chain was documented in a study of T-cell reconstitution after alpha-beta-depleted transplantation in children. This CDR3 is built from 14 residues. J was trimmed by 4 bases and V by 1 base; bases with no gene match: 4. CDR1 and CDR2 (germline): SGHRS, YFSETQ. Construction of the TCRbeta library involved unique molecular identifiers. TCRdb re-derived calls from the PCR reads in MiXCR, one entry per CDR3 protein. The profile shows about 610,000 distinct CDR3 sequences, roughly a tenth of them singletons. This clonotype was detected ten times or more. This TCR derives from a human donor who donated a stem cell graft to a child with acute myeloid leukemia. The V and J genes are TRBV5-1 and TRBJ1-1, with 7 positions matching TRBD1. The sequencing used PBMCs from the stem cell graft donor, collected from the stem cell graft. The CDR3 sequence: CASSLTGVGTEAFF. CDR3 coding DNA: TGCGCCAGCAGCTTGACAGGGGTGGGCACTGAAGCTTTCTTT.